This T cell receptor beta chain was sequenced for a study of T cell responses to AZD1222 COVID-19 vaccine. General observations from the study: White British people made up most donors, females outnumbered males, and clonal diversity was possibly underestimated. Reportedly, nearly half the spike-specific TCRs target unmutated variant regions. Spike-specific TCR breadth and depth were elevated following two AZD1222 doses.

Pooled samples include second doses given at about 4 or 12 weeks. About this clone: The antigen remains undetermined. One junction end does not reproduce the germline sequence, and a read error may be involved.

CDR1 and CDR2 (germline): MGHRA, YSYEKL. This CDR3 is 18 amino acids long. Here immunoSEQ multiplex PCR was the method, and the copy in TCRdb shows in-frame clones only, minus some. The repertoire holds about 100,000 clones, approximately 90% seen once, with about 8.3% in the top ten. The sample in question was peripheral blood, obtained 28 days after the second AZD1222 dose. The source of this sequence is an adult who received the AZD1222 COVID-19 vaccine. The rearrangement links TRBV4-1 to TRBJ2-6, with D possibly TRBD1 on 6 matching bases. The CDR3 region has the DNA TGCGCCAGCGGCCAAGACGCAGGGGACGGGGCTGGGGCCAACGTCCTGACTTTC. This translates into CASGQDAGDGAGANVLTF.